The 15 T cell receptor beta chains presented below share a single source sample, sequenced in a study of human T cells and chemical hapten exposure. MiXCR was run by TCRdb on the RACE reads, yielding one entry per CDR3 protein. In the table there are around 190,000 distinct CDR3 sequences, around 20% of which are singletons. Described time point: patch test 1, 2 weeks after DPC sensitization. Sample treatment: therapeutic diphenylcyclopropenone sensitization with weekly scalp DPC. The material was whole blood, obtained in connection with sensitization to the hapten diphenylcyclopropenone (DPC). The source is a woman aged 50 to 60 with alopecia areata. Some clones in this sample may be carry-over from other donors' samples.

The genes are TRBV19 and TRBJ2-2; possibly TRBD2 for D (5 bases). This CDR3 is built from 11 residues. Per germline, CDR1 LNHDA and CDR2 SQIVND (reference sequence). The ends were cut back, 7 bases at V and 6 bases at J, with 6 bases in the middle. In DNA form, the CDR3 reads TGTGCCAGTAAAGCGGCCGGGGAGCTGTTTTTT. Translating it yields CASKAAGELFF.

V usage is TRBV7-2 and J usage is TRBJ2-3; TRBD2 might be the D (6 bases). Germline V CDR1 and CDR2: SGHTA, FQGNSA. The CDR3 extends over 14 amino acids. V was shortened by 8 bases and J by 8 bases, with 20 bases between the two germline ends. The CDR3 loop reads CASVSSAQGGTQYF. For the CDR3, the DNA is TGTGCCAGCGTATCTAGCGCCCAAGGCGGTACGCAGTATTTT.

This clonotype was counted many times. This chain uses TRBV3-1 with TRBJ2-1; D is uncertain. Trimming stripped 0 bases from V and 6 bases from J, with 9 bases between. Germline V gene lookup returns CDR1 LGHDT and CDR2 YNNKEL (reference sequence). The CDR3 spans 14 residues. CDR3 protein: CASSQEWSGNEQFF. The CDR3 DNA reads as TGTGCCAGCAGCCAAGAATGGAGTGGCAATGAGCAGTTCTTC.

The chain carries TRBV5-1 and TRBJ2-5; D perhaps matches TRBD2 (6 bases). There are 14 residues in the CDR3. The germline gives CDR1 SGHRS, CDR2 YFSETQ. Trimming cost V 2 bases and J 4 bases, with 12 bases left between them. The CDR3 region is CASSFNGGAETQYF. Written as DNA, the CDR3 is TGCGCCAGCAGCTTCAACGGAGGGGCAGAGACCCAGTACTTC.

This clonotype has ten or more counts. V usage is TRBV27 and J usage is TRBJ1-1, with TRBD1 as a possible D gene (6 bases). This CDR3 has 12 amino acids. V lost 6 bases to trimming and J lost 8 bases, with 13 bases between them. Germline CDR1 reads MNHEY; CDR2 reads SMNVEV (reference sequence). CDR3 protein: CASSSSRGEAFF. DNA for the CDR3: TGTGCCAGCAGCTCCTCCAGGGGAGAAGCTTTCTTT.

This clonotype was seen a handful of times. One end of the junction fails to match germline, which may point to a read error. V gene TRBV5-4 combines with J gene TRBJ2-7; D not resolved. Germline loops: CDR1 SGHNT, CDR2 YYREEE (reference sequence). CDR3 length equals 12 residues. The CDR3 sequence: CASSLDSHEQYF. The CDR3 DNA follows: TGTGCCAGCAGCTTAGACTCCCACGAGCAGTACTTC. Variable domain in full (rest from reference TRBV5-4 and TRBJ2-7): ETGVTQSPTHLIKTRGQQVTLRCSSQSGHNTVSWYQQALGQGPQFIFQYYREEENGRGNFPPRFSGLQFPNYSSELNVNALELDDSALYLCASSLDSHEQYFGPGTRLTVT.

The V gene is TRBV9, the J gene TRBJ2-2, with a weak D call TRBD2 (5 bases). Germline assignment: CDR1 SGDLS and CDR2 YYNGEE. V shed 3 bases and J shed 6 bases, with 18 bases lying between them. The CDR3 is 16 amino acids. The CDR3 DNA reads as TGTGCCAGCAGCGGGTCCGGGTGGGGAGACCCCGGGGAGCTGTTTTTT. It encodes CASSGSGWGDPGELFF.

This sequence joins TRBV9 and TRBJ2-5; possibly TRBD1 for D (5 bases). This CDR3 contains 14 residues. V was pared by 2 bases and J by 3 bases, with 11 bases between. CDR1 is SGDLS, CDR2 YYNGEE, per germline. The CDR3: CASSVGLYEETQYF. The CDR3 bases are TGTGCCAGCAGCGTGGGGCTATATGAAGAGACCCAGTACTTC.

The chain has TRBV29-1 and TRBJ2-3; TRBD2 aligns across 9 bases. This CDR3 is 13 amino acids long. Germline V CDR1 and CDR2: SQVTM, ANQGSEA. V lost 3 bases to trimming and J lost 4 bases; unmatched junction nucleotides: 2. The CDR3 bases are TGCAGCGTTGACAGCGGGAGGCCAGATACGCAGTATTTT. This codes for CSVDSGRPDTQYF.

This chain links TRBV7-8 with TRBJ1-1; possibly TRBD1 for D (5 bases). V lost 6 bases, J lost 1 base, and 12 bases lay in between. The germline V gene has CDR1 SGHVS and CDR2 FQNEAQ. This CDR3 comprises 14 residues. CDR3 amino acids: CASSRDWRNTEAFF. For the CDR3, the DNA is TGTGCCAGCAGTCGGGACTGGAGGAACACTGAAGCTTTCTTT.

The rearrangement joins TRBV20-1 to TRBJ1-5; D gene unclear. The CDR3 consists of 13 residues. Germline values: CDR1 DFQATT, CDR2 SNEGSKA (reference sequence). V gave up 6 bases and J gave up 0 bases, with 9 bases separating them. CDR3 in amino acids: CSALRSSNQPQHF. As DNA, the CDR3 is TGCAGTGCCCTAAGGAGTAGCAATCAGCCCCAGCATTTT.

As to this clonotype: Since a much larger clone is just one base distant, this may be a read error. The rearrangement joins TRBV7-9 to TRBJ2-5; D gene unclear. Trimming took off 4 bases at V and 3 bases at J, with 3 bases between the two ends. Germline V gene lookup returns CDR1 SEHNR and CDR2 FQNEAQ (reference sequence). The CDR3 totals 11 residues. The CDR3: CASSSEETQYF. The DNA for the CDR3 is TGTGCCAGCAGCTCAGAAGAGACCCAGTACTTC.

The chain combines TRBV12-3 or TRBV12-4 with TRBJ2-7, with TRBD1 as a possible D gene (5 bases). Trimming took off 3 bases at V and 4 bases at J, with 13 bases between the two ends. This CDR3 contains 14 residues. The CDR3 loop is CASSLSRVGYEQYF. CDR3 coding DNA: TGTGCCAGCAGTTTGTCCAGGGTTGGGTACGAGCAGTACTTC.

This clonotype has just a few counts. This rearrangement joins TRBV5-4 to TRBJ1-1; D gene uncertain. Looked up from germline, CDR1 is SGHNT and CDR2 is YYREEE (reference sequence). Trimming cost V 4 bases and J 0 bases, with 7 bases left between them. The CDR3 contains 13 residues. CDR3 DNA: TGTGCCAGCAGCGCAGACATGAACACTGAAGCTTTCTTT. Its translation: CASSADMNTEAFF.

This rearrangement joins TRBV3-1 to TRBJ1-6; 8 bases agree with TRBD1. The J segment lost 9 bases and the V segment lost 5 bases, leaving 6 bases of the junction unmatched. Germline assignment: CDR1 LGHDT and CDR2 YNNKEL (reference sequence). The CDR3 is 14 amino acids. CDR3 nucleotide sequence: TGTGCCAGCAGCTTCCGGGACAGGATTTCACCCCTCCACTTT. Protein sequence: CASSFRDRISPLHF.